This T cell receptor (beta chain) stems from a study of cytomegalovirus exposure and HLA in healthy donors. Regarding the study as a whole: Among the sequence variants, a highly shared cluster was likely an artifact of sequencing. Compared with the approximately 680-donor mean, an Asian-associated ancestry cluster reportedly had fewer N-insertions, according to a later analysis. The dataset shows that most TCR sequences were rare, while some public TCRs occurred in many donors.

The PCR was carried out with 60 Vbeta primers and 13 Jbeta primers. Clones were read by immunoSEQ multiplex PCR, and TCRdb kept only the in-frame ones, dropping some. The sample yields roughly 59,000 clones, around 68% seen once. On this clone: The antigen is unknown.

Germline values: CDR1 SGHTA, CDR2 FQGNSA. The CDR3 length is 17 residues. V shed 4 bases, J shed 5 bases, and the junction held 9 bases outside the gene matches. The rearrangement joins TRBV7-2 to TRBJ2-5; TRBD2 matches at 14 bases. This TCR was recovered from a man aged 35-49 years in good health and CMV-seropositive. The sample comprised PBMCs. The CDR3 reads CASSSRLAGGPGETQYF. In DNA, the CDR3 is TGTGCCAGCAGCTCTCGACTAGCGGGGGGGCCAGGGGAGACCCAGTACTTC.